One and the same sample provided the 22 T cell receptor beta chains below, sequenced in a study of shared clonotypes between healthy human individuals. The assay was immunoSEQ multiplex PCR, and TCRdb's table has in-frame clones only and misses some. The table lists over a million clones, 96% of them singletons. Sequencing was done on a sample of naive CD4+ T cells sorted from blood. Subset meaning: CD45RA+ positively selected. Receptors originate from a man younger than 45 in good health.

This chain connects TRBV6-1 to TRBJ1-5; D is uncertain. Germline CDR1 MNHNS, CDR2 SASEGT. Trimming left V 2 bases short and J 7 bases short, with 9 bases between. This CDR3 contains 13 residues. This CDR3 is CASSERVTQPQHF. The CDR3 DNA sequence: TGTGCCAGCAGTGAAAGAGTTACACAGCCCCAGCATTTT.

About this clone itself: At one end the junction does not follow the germline gene, possibly because of a read error. CDR3 DNA: TGTGCCAGCAGTTACGAGTCCGTCAGAGTATTT. Its protein is CASSYESVRVF. This sequence joins TRBV6-5 and TRBJ1-1; D not certain. The CDR3 totals 11 residues. Germline V gene sequence: CDR1 MNHEY, CDR2 SVGAGI.

About this clone itself: Other DNA sequences in this sample translate to the same CDR3. V is TRBV15 and J is TRBJ2-6; D unresolved. V was clipped by 0 bases and J by 1 base, with 1 base between them. The CDR3 covers 14 residues. CDR1 and CDR2 from the germline V gene are LNHNV and YYDKDF (reference sequence). The CDR3 loop reads CATSRDSGANVLTF. In DNA, the CDR3 is TGTGCCACCAGCAGAGATTCTGGGGCCAACGTCCTGACTTTC.

The chain links TRBV30 to TRBJ1-5; 9 bases line up with TRBD1. CDR3 size: 17 residues. V dropped 2 bases and J dropped 6; count of bases not matched to a gene: 14. The germline gives CDR1 GTSNPN, CDR2 SVGIG (reference sequence). The CDR3 is CAWSSNVGTGLFQPQHF. CDR3 in DNA: TGTGCCTGGAGTTCAAACGTCGGGACAGGGTTGTTTCAGCCCCAGCATTTT.

This clone was recorded only once. V usage is TRBV7-2 and J usage is TRBJ1-1; D is possibly TRBD1 (5 bases). Looked up from germline, CDR1 is SGHTA and CDR2 is FQGNSA. Trimming took 4 bases from V and 0 from J, leaving 6 bases between them. This CDR3 has 13 residues. CDR3 coding DNA: TGTGCCAGCAGCTCGACAGTGAACACTGAAGCTTTCTTT. This codes for CASSSTVNTEAFF.

The rearrangement uses TRBV11-2 and TRBJ1-2; D gene uncertain. In germline, CDR1 is SGHAT, CDR2 FQNNGV. V was shortened by 3 bases and J by 5 bases, with 10 bases between the two germline ends. There are 13 residues in the CDR3. This CDR3 is CASSFREFYGYTF. The CDR3 region has the DNA TGTGCCAGCAGCTTCCGAGAGTTTTATGGCTACACCTTC.

The V gene is TRBV5-1, the J gene TRBJ1-1, with D uncertain. CDR3 size: 13 residues. Germline loops: CDR1 SGHRS, CDR2 YFSETQ. Trimming removed 6 bases from V and 1 base from J, with 10 bases in between. CDR3 in amino acids: CASMGFGNTEAFF. The CDR3 nucleotides read TGCGCCAGCATGGGATTTGGGAACACTGAAGCTTTCTTT.

Worth noting for this clone: The sample has other DNA sequences that encode this CDR3 too. The V and J genes are TRBV29-1 and TRBJ2-7, with 10 bases fitting TRBD1. This CDR3 has 12 residues. The germline V gene has CDR1 SQVTM and CDR2 ANQGSEA. V lost 7 bases to trimming and J lost 4 bases; unmatched junction nucleotides: 4. The CDR3 spells CSARQGAYEQYF. As DNA, the CDR3 is TGCAGCGCCCGACAGGGGGCTTACGAGCAGTACTTC.

In the case of this clone: Other DNA sequences within the sample encode an identical CDR3. The chain joins TRBV18 to TRBJ2-7; TRBD2 aligns across 8 bases. The CDR3 sequence is 14 residues long. The V and J ends lost 2 bases and 0 bases, in that order; junction bases with no gene match: 0. Looked up from germline, CDR1 is KGHSH and CDR2 is LQKENI. The CDR3 nucleotides read TGTGCCAGCTCACCAAGCGGGAGCTCCTACGAGCAGTACTTC. It yields the protein CASSPSGSSYEQYF.

The chain recombines TRBV28 with TRBJ1-2; 9 positions match TRBD1. J gave up 3 bases and V 5 bases, and 10 bases lay outside the gene matches. Germline V lookup: CDR1 MDHEN, CDR2 SYDVKM. CDR3 size: 16 residues. The CDR3 protein is CASSTWDRDRDYGYTF. CDR3 bases: TGTGCCAGCAGTACTTGGGACCGGGACAGGGACTATGGCTACACCTTC.

A remark on this clone: Different DNA sequences within this sample yield the same CDR3. The V and J genes are TRBV28 and TRBJ2-6, with D hard to call. CDR1 is MDHEN, CDR2 SYDVKM, per germline. This CDR3 has 13 amino acids. Trimming removed 6 bases from V and 1 base from J, with 4 bases in between. As DNA, the CDR3 is TGTGCCAGCAGCCCGTCTGGGGCCAACGTCCTGACTTTC. It yields the protein CASSPSGANVLTF.

The V gene is TRBV19, the J gene TRBJ1-2; 9 nucleotides align to TRBD1. The CDR3 runs to 14 residues. Losses at the gene ends were 7 bases for V and 4 bases for J; bases not matched to a gene: 7. Looked up from germline, CDR1 is LNHDA and CDR2 is SQIVND (reference sequence). This CDR3 reads CASTRTGATYGYTF. The DNA for the CDR3 is TGTGCCAGTACCAGGACAGGGGCGACCTATGGCTACACCTTC.

This chain links TRBV27 with TRBJ1-1; D is ambiguous. Germline CDR1 and CDR2: MNHEY and SMNVEV (reference sequence). This CDR3 has 14 residues. V was trimmed by 5 bases and J by 1 base, leaving 11 bases between them. The CDR3 DNA reads as TGTGCCAGCAGTGGGCTGGGAGCGAACACTGAAGCTTTCTTT. This encodes CASSGLGANTEAFF.

CDR3 region: CASSLGLAGDEQYF. Here the CDR3 DNA reads TGTGCCAGCAGCTTAGGACTAGCGGGAGACGAGCAGTACTTC. The V call is TRBV11-2, the J call TRBJ2-7, with 12 nucleotides matching TRBD2. J was trimmed by 5 bases and V by 1 base; bases with no gene match: 0. The CDR3 consists of 14 residues. From germline, CDR1 is SGHAT and CDR2 FQNNGV.

The J gene is TRBJ2-5, the V gene TRBV4-1; D is possibly TRBD1 or TRBD2 (6 bases each). Germline lookup yields CDR1 MGHRA and CDR2 YSYEKL. The CDR3 has 15 amino acids. V was shortened by 6 bases and J by 5 bases, with 19 bases between the two germline ends. CDR3 coding DNA: TGCGCCAGCAGTCTCCGGAGGGCAGGGGTGGAGACCCAGTACTTC. This codes for CASSLRRAGVETQYF.

This chain uses TRBV19 with TRBJ1-1, with D uncertain. V shed 10 bases and J shed 3 bases, with 6 bases lying between them. Looked up from germline, CDR1 is LNHDA and CDR2 is SQIVND (reference sequence). The CDR3 length is 10 residues. CDR3 loop: CATKDTEAFF. Here the CDR3 DNA reads TGTGCCACAAAGGACACTGAAGCTTTCTTT.

The J gene is TRBJ2-7, the V gene TRBV5-1, with 10 bases identical to TRBD2. The CDR3 has 17 amino acids. V shed 4 bases and J 1 base; nucleotides not matched to a gene: 11. CDR1 and CDR2 from the germline V gene are SGHRS and YFSETQ. CDR3 residues: CASSPGLAAEWSYEQYF. The CDR3 DNA reads TGCGCCAGCAGCCCCGGACTAGCGGCAGAGTGGTCCTACGAGCAGTACTTC. The full variable domain, completed using reference TRBV5-1 and TRBJ2-7, is KAGVTQTPRYLIKTRGQQVTLSCSPISGHRSVSWYQQTPGQGLQFLFEYFSETQRNKGNFPGRFSGRQFSNSRSEMNVSTLELGDSALYLCASSPGLAAEWSYEQYFGPGTRLTVT.

This sequence joins TRBV7-9 and TRBJ1-5; tentatively, D is TRBD1 (5 bases). Trimming stripped 1 base from V and 5 bases from J, with 18 bases between. The CDR3 covers 17 residues. Germline CDR1 is SEHNR and CDR2 is FQNEAQ (reference sequence). CDR3 coding DNA: TGTGCCAGCAGCTTAGGAGGACAAGGGCTACTCTATCAGCCCCAGCATTTT. Translated: CASSLGGQGLLYQPQHF.

This sequence joins TRBV18 and TRBJ1-2; a weak D match, TRBD1 (5 bases). Between the trimmed V and J ends, which lost 3 bases and 3 bases, there was a span of 8 bases. This CDR3 has 13 residues. The germline V gene has CDR1 KGHSH and CDR2 LQKENI. DNA for the CDR3: TGTGCCAGCTCACCTGACAGTCACTATGGCTACACCTTC. This codes for CASSPDSHYGYTF.

The chain joins TRBV14 to TRBJ1-2; a possible D gene is TRBD1 (6 bases). Germline loops: CDR1 SGHDN, CDR2 FVKESK. The CDR3 totals 12 residues. Trimming shortened V by 1 base and J by 8 bases, and 8 bases separated the two germline ends. CDR3 coding DNA: TGTGCCAGCAGCCAAGCAGGGGTCGGCTACACCTTC. As protein: CASSQAGVGYTF.

This sequence joins TRBV7-6 and TRBJ2-3; D is perhaps TRBD2 (5 bases). The V gene's germline CDR1 is SGHVS and CDR2 FNYEAQ. The CDR3 extends over 14 amino acids. V dropped 5 bases and J dropped 3 bases, with 12 bases sitting between them. DNA for the CDR3: TGTGCCAGCAGCCATGGAGGCGTGACAGATACGCAGTATTTT. Its translation: CASSHGGVTDTQYF.

As concerns this clone: This specimen includes other DNA sequences encoding the same CDR3. The rearrangement joins TRBV7-9 to TRBJ1-5, with 7 nucleotides matching TRBD1. CDR3 length: 13 amino acids. From germline, CDR1 is SEHNR and CDR2 FQNEAQ (reference sequence). Germline trimming cut 6 bases from V and 7 bases from J; bases unmatched to any gene: 6. CDR3 residues: CASSLRGGQPQHF. CDR3 nucleotide sequence: TGTGCCAGCAGTTTACGAGGGGGCCAGCCCCAGCATTTT.